This T cell receptor (beta chain) comes out of a study of cytomegalovirus exposure and HLA in healthy donors. Study findings and constraints: It was reported that the classifier diagnosed cytomegalovirus status with high specificity and sensitivity in both the original and validation cohorts.

Donors consisted of healthy bone marrow donors. The germline CDR1 and CDR2 sequences are SGHNT and YYREEE (reference sequence). The J segment lost 8 bases and the V segment lost 0 bases, leaving 1 base of the junction unmatched. This CDR3 region has 14 residues. PCR involved 60 Vbeta and 13 Jbeta primers. Clones were read by immunoSEQ multiplex PCR, and TCRdb kept only the in-frame ones, dropping some. The listing records around 120,000 clones. Turning to this clone: Antigen specificity is unknown.

The specimen was PBMCs. The chain carries TRBV5-4 and TRBJ2-1; 11 nucleotides match TRBD1. The TCR was taken from a man aged 50 to 59 in good health and CMV-seronegative. DNA for the CDR3: TGTGCCAGCAGCTTGGGGACAGGGGGCCATGAGCAGTTCTTC. Translating it yields CASSLGTGGHEQFF.